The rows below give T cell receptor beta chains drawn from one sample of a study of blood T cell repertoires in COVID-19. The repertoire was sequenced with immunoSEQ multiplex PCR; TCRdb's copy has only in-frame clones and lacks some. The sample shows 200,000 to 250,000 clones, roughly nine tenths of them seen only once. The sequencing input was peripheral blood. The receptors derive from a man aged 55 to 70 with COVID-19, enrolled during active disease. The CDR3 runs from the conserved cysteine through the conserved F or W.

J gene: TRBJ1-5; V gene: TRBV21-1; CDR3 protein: CASSKVSIYSNQPQHF
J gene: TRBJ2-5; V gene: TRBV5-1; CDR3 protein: CASSGQRTSGQETQYF
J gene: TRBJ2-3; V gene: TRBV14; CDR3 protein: CASSQDLGLAGVPDTQYF
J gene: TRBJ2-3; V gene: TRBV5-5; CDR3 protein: CASSSTSGGAMDTQYF
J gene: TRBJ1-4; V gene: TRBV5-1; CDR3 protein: CASSPWTGNEKLFF
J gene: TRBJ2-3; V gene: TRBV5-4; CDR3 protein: CASSTGGTSRSSTDTQYF
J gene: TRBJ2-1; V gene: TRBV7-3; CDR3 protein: CASSLNSAGEQFF
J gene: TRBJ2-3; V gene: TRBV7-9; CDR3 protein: CASRSGTGVTDTQYF
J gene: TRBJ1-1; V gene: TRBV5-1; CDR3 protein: CASTPSGGSNTEAFF
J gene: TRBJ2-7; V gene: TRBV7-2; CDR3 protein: CASSLEPSSYEQYF
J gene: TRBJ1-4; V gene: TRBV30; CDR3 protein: CAWRTEEKLFF
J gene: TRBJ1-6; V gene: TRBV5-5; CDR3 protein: CASSFTGGTNSPLHF
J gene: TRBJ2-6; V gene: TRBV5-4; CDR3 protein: CASSLDPNSGANVLTF
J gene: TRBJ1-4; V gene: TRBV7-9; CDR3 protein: CASSLGGQVKEKLFF
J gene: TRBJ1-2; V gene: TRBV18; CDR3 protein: CASSPIQGNGYTF
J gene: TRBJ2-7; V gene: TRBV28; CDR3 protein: CASSDSPYEQYF
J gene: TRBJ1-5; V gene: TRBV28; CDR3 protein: CASSSLQGAHQPQHF
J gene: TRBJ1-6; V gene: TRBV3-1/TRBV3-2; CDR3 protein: CASSPGGSSYNSPLHF
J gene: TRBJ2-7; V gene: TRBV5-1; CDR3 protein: CASSFRGGSYEQYF
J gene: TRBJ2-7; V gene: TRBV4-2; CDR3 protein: CASSQDLLPSYEQYF
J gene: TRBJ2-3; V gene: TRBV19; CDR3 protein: CASSPRAVATDTQYF
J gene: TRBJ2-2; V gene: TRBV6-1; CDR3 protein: CASSEYGLAGVSTGELFF
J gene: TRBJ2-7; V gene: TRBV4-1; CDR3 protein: CASSQQSELAGEQYF
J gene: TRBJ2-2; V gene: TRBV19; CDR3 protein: CASRKQLAPYTGELFF
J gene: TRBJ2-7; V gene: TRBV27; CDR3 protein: CASSLWGQTYEQYF
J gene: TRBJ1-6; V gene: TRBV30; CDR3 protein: CAWSAGQGESPLHF
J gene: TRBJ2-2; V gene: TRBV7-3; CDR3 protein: CASSLARTSGGTGELFF
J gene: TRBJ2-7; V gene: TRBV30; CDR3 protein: CAWSSGDWSSYEQYF
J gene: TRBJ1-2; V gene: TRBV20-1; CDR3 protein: CSASTAGYTF
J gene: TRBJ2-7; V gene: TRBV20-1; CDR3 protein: CSASDLAGVGYEQYF
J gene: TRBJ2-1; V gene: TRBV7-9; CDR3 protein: CASSPGLAGGEQFF
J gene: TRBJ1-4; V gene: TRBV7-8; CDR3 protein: CASSLRTAVNEKLFF
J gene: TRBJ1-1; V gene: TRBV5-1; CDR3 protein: CASRQGQDGLNTEAFF
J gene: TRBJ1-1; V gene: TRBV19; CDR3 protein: CASSGTVNTEAFF
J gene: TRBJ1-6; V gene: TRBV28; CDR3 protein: CASSFQGSYNSPLHF
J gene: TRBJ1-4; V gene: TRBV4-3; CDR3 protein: CASSQGPQGLNEKLFF
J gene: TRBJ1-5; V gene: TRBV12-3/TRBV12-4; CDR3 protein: CASSLGGGQPQHF
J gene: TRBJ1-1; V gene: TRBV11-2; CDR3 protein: CASSLATGIGTEAFF
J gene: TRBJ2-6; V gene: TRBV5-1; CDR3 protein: CASSLGQTTGANVLTF
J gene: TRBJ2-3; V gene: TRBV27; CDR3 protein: CASSLLAGLTDTQYF
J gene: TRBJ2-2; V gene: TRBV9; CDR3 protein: CASSVRLAGVKPGELFF
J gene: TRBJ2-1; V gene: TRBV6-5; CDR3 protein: CAVKGLVISYNEQFF
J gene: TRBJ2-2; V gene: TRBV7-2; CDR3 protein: CASSDRVGGPRTGELFF
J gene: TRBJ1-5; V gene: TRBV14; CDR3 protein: CASSQDLRDSTNQPQHF
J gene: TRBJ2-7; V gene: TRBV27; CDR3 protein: CASSLGPKREQYF
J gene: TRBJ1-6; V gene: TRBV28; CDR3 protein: CASSPDSNSPLHF
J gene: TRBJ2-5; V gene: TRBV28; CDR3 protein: CASSPPGTWETQYF
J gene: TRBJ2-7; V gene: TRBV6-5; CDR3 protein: CASSLSGMGSYEQYF
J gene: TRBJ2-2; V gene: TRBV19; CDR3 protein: CASSRGQGQNTGELFF
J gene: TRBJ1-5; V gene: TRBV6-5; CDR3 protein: CASIGQPYSNQPQHF
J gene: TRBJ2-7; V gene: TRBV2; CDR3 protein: CASSEVGGEQYF
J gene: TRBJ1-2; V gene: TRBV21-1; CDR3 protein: CASSQRVDRRKDGYTF
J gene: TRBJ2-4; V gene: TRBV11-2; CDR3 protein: CASSTHPGTGYIQYF
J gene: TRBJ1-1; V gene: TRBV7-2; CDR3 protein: CASSLTGKAFF
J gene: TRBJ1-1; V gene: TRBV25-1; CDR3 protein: CASSRTGGTEAFF
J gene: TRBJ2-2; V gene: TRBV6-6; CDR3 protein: CASREGLLNTGELFF
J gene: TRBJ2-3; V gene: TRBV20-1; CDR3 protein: CSASHGIIIGDTQYF
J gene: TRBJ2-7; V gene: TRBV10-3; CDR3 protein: CAISELAGARYEQYF
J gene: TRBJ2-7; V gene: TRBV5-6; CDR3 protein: CASSRRWTGASYEQYF
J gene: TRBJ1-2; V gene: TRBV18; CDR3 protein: CASSPSGVGYGYTF